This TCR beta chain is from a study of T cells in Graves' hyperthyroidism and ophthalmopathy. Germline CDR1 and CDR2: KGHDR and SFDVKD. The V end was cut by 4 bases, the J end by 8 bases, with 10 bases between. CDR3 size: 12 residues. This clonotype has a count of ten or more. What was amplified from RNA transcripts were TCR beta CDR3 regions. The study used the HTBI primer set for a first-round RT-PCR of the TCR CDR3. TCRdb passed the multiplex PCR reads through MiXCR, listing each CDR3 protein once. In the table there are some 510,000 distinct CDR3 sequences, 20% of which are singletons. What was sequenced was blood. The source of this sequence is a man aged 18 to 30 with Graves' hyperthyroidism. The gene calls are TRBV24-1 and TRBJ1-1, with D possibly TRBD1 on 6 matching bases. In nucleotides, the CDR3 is TGTGCCACCAGTGAACCGCAGGGGGAAGCTTTCTTT. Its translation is CATSEPQGEAFF.